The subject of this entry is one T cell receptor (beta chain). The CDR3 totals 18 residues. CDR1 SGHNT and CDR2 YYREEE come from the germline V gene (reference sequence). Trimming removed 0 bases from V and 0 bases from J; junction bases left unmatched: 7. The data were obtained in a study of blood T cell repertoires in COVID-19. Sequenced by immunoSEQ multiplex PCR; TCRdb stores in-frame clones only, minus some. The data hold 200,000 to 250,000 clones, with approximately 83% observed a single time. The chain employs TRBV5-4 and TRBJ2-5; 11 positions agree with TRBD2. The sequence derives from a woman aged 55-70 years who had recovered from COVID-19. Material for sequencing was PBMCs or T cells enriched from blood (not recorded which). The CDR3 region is CASSLAPSGGPYQETQYF. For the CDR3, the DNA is TGTGCCAGCAGCTTGGCCCCTAGCGGGGGGCCGTACCAAGAGACCCAGTACTTC. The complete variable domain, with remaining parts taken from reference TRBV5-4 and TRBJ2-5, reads ETGVTQSPTHLIKTRGQQVTLRCSSQSGHNTVSWYQQALGQGPQFIFQYYREEENGRGNFPPRFSGLQFPNYSSELNVNALELDDSALYLCASSLAPSGGPYQETQYFGPGTRLLVL.